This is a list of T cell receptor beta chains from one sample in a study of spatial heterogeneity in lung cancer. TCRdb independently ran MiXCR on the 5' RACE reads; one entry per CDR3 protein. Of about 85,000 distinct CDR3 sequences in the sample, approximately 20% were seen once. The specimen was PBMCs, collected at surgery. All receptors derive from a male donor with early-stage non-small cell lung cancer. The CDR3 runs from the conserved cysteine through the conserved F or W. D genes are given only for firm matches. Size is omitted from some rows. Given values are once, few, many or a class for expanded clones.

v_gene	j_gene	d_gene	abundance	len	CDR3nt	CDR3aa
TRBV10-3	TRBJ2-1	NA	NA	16	TGTGCCATCAGTGAGTTAAGGACTCCCCCGGGGGATGAGCAGTTCTTC	CAISELRTPPGDEQFF
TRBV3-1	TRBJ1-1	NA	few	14	TGTGCCAGCAGCCAAGATTCCGGGGCTACTGAAGCTTTCTTT	CASSQDSGATEAFF
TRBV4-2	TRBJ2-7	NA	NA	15	TGTGCCAGCAGCCAAGAACGGGGGGCTCCCTACGAGCAGTACTTC	CASSQERGAPYEQYF
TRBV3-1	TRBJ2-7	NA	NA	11	TGTGCCAGCAGATCGACCTACGAGCAGTACTTC	CASRSTYEQYF
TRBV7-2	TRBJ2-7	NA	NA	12	TGTGCCAGCAGCTTAAATGAAGGCGAGCAGTACTTC	CASSLNEGEQYF
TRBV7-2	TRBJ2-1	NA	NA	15	TGTGCCAGCACCCAGCGGGTTACCTCCTACAATGAGCAGTTCTTC	CASTQRVTSYNEQFF
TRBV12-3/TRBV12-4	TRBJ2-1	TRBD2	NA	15	TGTGCCAGCAGTTTAGTGGCGGGAGGGTACAATGAGCAGTTCTTC	CASSLVAGGYNEQFF
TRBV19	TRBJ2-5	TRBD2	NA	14	TGTGCCAGTAGAAGTAGCGGGGGCCTAGAGACCCAGTACTTC	CASRSSGGLETQYF
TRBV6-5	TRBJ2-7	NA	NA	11	TGTGCCAGCAGTTATTTAAGGGAGCAGTACTTC	CASSYLREQYF
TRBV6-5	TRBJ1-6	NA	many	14	TGTGCCAGCAGCTACGAGCTGGATAATTCACCCCTCCACTTT	CASSYELDNSPLHF
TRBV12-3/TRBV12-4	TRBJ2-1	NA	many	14	TGTGCCAGCAGCTCCACGGGGCTAGCTGGGGAGCAGTTCTTC	CASSSTGLAGEQFF
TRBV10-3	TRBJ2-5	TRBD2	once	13	TGTGCCACGACTAGCGGGAGCATGGAGACCCAGTACTTC	CATTSGSMETQYF
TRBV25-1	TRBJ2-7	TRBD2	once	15	TGTGCCAGCAGTGAATACGCCGGGACTAGCGGTGAGCAGTACTTC	CASSEYAGTSGEQYF
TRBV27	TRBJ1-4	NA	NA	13	TGTGCCAGCAGAGATGCAACTAATGAAAAACTGTTTTTT	CASRDATNEKLFF
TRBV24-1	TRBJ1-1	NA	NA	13	TGTGCCACCAGTGTAGAAGGGGACACTGAAGCTTTCTTT	CATSVEGDTEAFF
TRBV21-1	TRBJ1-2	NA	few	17	TGTGCCAGCAGCAACCATCCTCTTGGGACAGGTCCCTATGGCTACACCTTC	CASSNHPLGTGPYGYTF
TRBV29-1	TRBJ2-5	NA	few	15	TGCAGCGTCGTCGGACTTACCGAAGGACAAGAGACCCAGTACTTC	CSVVGLTEGQETQYF
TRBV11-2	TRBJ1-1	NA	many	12	TGTGCCAGCAGCTGGGACACCTCCGAAGCTTTCTTT	CASSWDTSEAFF
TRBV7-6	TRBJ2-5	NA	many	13	TGTGCCAGCAGCTTAAGCACCCAAGAGACCCAGTACTTC	CASSLSTQETQYF
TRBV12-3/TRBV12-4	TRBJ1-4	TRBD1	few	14	TGTGCCAGCAGTCCCGGGACAGTCCGTGAAAAACTGTTTTTT	CASSPGTVREKLFF
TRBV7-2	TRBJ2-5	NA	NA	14	TGTGCCAGCAGCTTATTGACCGAACAGGGGACCCAGTACTTC	CASSLLTEQGTQYF
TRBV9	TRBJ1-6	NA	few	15	TGTGCCAGCAGCGTAAACGGTCAGGGGATTTCACCCCTCCACTTT	CASSVNGQGISPLHF
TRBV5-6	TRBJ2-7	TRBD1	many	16	TGTGCCAGCAGCGCCGGACAGGGACTCCTCTCCTACGAGCAGTACTTC	CASSAGQGLLSYEQYF
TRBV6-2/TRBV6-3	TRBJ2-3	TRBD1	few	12	TGTGCCAGCAGTTACTGGACAGGAGGCCAGTATTTT	CASSYWTGGQYF
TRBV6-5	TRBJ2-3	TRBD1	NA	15	TGTGCCAGCAGTTACAACAGGGGTAGCACAGATACGCAGTATTTT	CASSYNRGSTDTQYF
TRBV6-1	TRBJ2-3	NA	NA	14	TGTGCCAGCAGTGAGTCCGACCCGGCGGATACGCAGTATTTT	CASSESDPADTQYF
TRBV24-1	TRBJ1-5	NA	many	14	TGTGCCACCGCTGGGGGTGCGGGCAATCAGCCCCAGCATTTT	CATAGGAGNQPQHF
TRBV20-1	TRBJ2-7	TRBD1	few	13	TGCAGTGCCCCGGGACAGTACTCCTACGAGCAGTACTTC	CSAPGQYSYEQYF
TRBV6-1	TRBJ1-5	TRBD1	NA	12	TGTGCCAGTCGGGACAGCCCAACGCCCCAGCATTTT	CASRDSPTPQHF
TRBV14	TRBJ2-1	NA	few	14	TGTGCCAGCAGCCAAGTATTCTCCTACAATGAGCAGTTCTTC	CASSQVFSYNEQFF
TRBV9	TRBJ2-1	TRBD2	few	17	TGTGCCAGCAGCGTAGGGACTAGCGGGGCCCCCTACAATGAGCAGTTCTTC	CASSVGTSGAPYNEQFF
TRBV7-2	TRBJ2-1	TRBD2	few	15	TGTGCCAGCACCCAGTGGGGAGGGAGCTACAATGAGCAGTTCTTC	CASTQWGGSYNEQFF
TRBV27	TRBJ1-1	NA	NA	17	TGTGCCAGCAGTCCCCCCGGGAGCCTAGGCCTGAACACTGAAGCTTTCTTT	CASSPPGSLGLNTEAFF
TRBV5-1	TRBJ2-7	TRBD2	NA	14	TGCGCCAGCAGCTTGGGACTAGCGATCGACGAGCAGTACTTC	CASSLGLAIDEQYF